A single sample is the source of the 24 T cell receptor beta chains below, sequenced in a study of shared clonotypes between healthy human individuals. Sequencing was performed with immunoSEQ multiplex PCR; in TCRdb, only in-frame clones are kept and a portion is missing. Counted here are more than 850,000 clones, 75% to 85% occurring once; the ten biggest clones make up more than 0.5%. Sequenced material: memory CD4+ T cells from PBMCs. Stated subset: CD45RA-negative fraction. These receptor sequences come from a man between 18 and 35 years old in good health. Some clones in this sample may be carry-over from other donors' samples.

This rearrangement joins TRBV18 to TRBJ1-1; no clear D gene. Deletions cut 6 bases from V and 1 base from J, with 15 bases between. The CDR3 sequence is 15 residues long. Germline V gene sequence: CDR1 KGHSH, CDR2 LQKENI. CDR3 nucleotide sequence: TGTGCCAGCTCCGCTGGCGGGGTCTCGAACACTGAAGCTTTCTTT. Protein product: CASSAGGVSNTEAFF.

The rearrangement links TRBV7-6 to TRBJ1-5; no reliable D call. V dropped 2 bases and J dropped 0 bases, with 5 bases sitting between them. Germline CDR1 SGHVS, CDR2 FNYEAQ. The CDR3 has 14 amino acids. The CDR3 coding sequence is TGTGCCAGCAGCTTATTGGCTAGCAATCAGCCCCAGCATTTT. It specifies CASSLLASNQPQHF.

Details on this clone: One end of the junction is discordant with germline, which a read error may explain. This rearrangement joins TRBV6-4 to TRBJ2-2; possibly TRBD1 for D (8 bases). Germline CDR1 MRHNA, CDR2 SNTAGT. This CDR3 spans 13 amino acids. The CDR3 sequence: CASSDPDRAGAVF. CDR3 DNA: TGTGCCAGCAGTGACCCGGACAGGGCGGGAGCTGTTTTT.

In its sample, this clone was seen once. J is TRBJ1-5 and V is TRBV28; TRBD1 might be the D (6 bases). V shed 10 bases and J shed 1 base, with 20 bases lying between them. This CDR3 contains 16 residues. Germline V lookup: CDR1 MDHEN, CDR2 SYDVKM. CDR3 in DNA: TGTGCCATCTGGGGGGCCCGGGCTCCGAGCAATCAGCCCCAGCATTTT. Protein sequence: CAIWGARAPSNQPQHF.

The CDR3 DNA follows: TGTGCCAGCAGCTTAGGAGGAACTAGCACAGATACGCAGTATTTT. Amino acid sequence: CASSLGGTSTDTQYF. The chain links TRBV11-3 to TRBJ2-3; no clear D gene. The germline gives CDR1 SGHNT, CDR2 YENEEA. Trimming stripped 1 base from V and 0 bases from J, with 8 bases between. The CDR3 extends over 15 amino acids.

The chain is built from TRBV11-1 and TRBJ2-1; 9 bases align to TRBD1. The germline V gene encodes CDR1 SGHAT and CDR2 FQDESV (reference sequence). V was clipped by 5 bases and J by 6 bases; unmatched bases: 5. The CDR3 consists of 14 residues. CDR3 loop: CASSTRTGVNEQFF. DNA of the CDR3: TGTGCCAGCAGCACTCGGACAGGGGTCAATGAGCAGTTCTTC. The complete variable domain, with remaining parts taken from reference TRBV11-1 and TRBJ2-1, reads EAEVAQSPRYKITEKSQAVAFWCDPISGHATLYWYRQILGQGPELLVQFQDESVVDDSQLPKDRFSAERLKGVDSTLKIQPAELGDSAMYLCASSTRTGVNEQFFGPGTRLTVL.

The chain joins TRBV27 to TRBJ2-7, with TRBD1 identical over 8 bases. Germline V lookup: CDR1 MNHEY, CDR2 SMNVEV (reference sequence). The trim removed 1 base at V and 2 bases at J, leaving 4 bases unmatched. This CDR3 is 15 amino acids long. CDR3 sequence: CASSLFRGRTYEQYF. CDR3 nucleotide sequence: TGTGCCAGCAGTTTATTCAGGGGGCGTACCTACGAGCAGTACTTC.

The J gene is TRBJ1-3, the V gene TRBV5-1; unclear D gene. With 1 base removed from V and 0 bases from J, the gap between germline ends came to 5 bases. The CDR3 extends over 14 amino acids. In germline, CDR1 is SGHRS, CDR2 YFSETQ. As DNA, the CDR3 is TGCGCCAGCAGCTTGTCCATCTCTGGAAACACCATATATTTT. It is translated as CASSLSISGNTIYF.

The chain joins TRBV15 to TRBJ1-4; TRBD1 might be the D (5 bases). Trimming stripped 3 bases from V and 8 bases from J, with 13 bases between. CDR1 LNHNV and CDR2 YYDKDF come from the germline V gene (reference sequence). The CDR3 is 14 amino acids. The CDR3: CATSSTRGVEKLFF. The CDR3 DNA is TGTGCCACCAGCAGCACACGGGGGGTGGAAAAACTGTTTTTT. The whole variable domain, filled in from reference TRBV15 and TRBJ1-4, reads DAMVIQNPRYQVTQFGKPVTLSCSQTLNHNVMYWYQQKSSQAPKLLFHYYDKDFNNEADTPDNFQSRRPNTSFCFLDIRSPGLGDTAMYLCATSSTRGVEKLFFGSGTQLSVL.

V is TRBV7-3 and J is TRBJ1-1; maybe TRBD1 (5 bases). The V gene lost 0 bases and the J gene lost 4 bases, with 9 bases spanning the gap. This CDR3 region has 14 residues. Germline values: CDR1 SGHTA, CDR2 FQGTGA. The CDR3 sequence is CASSLTAGGTEAFF. CDR3 coding DNA: TGTGCCAGCAGCTTAACGGCCGGGGGCACTGAAGCTTTCTTT.

The chain carries TRBV5-1 and TRBJ2-2; either TRBD1 or TRBD2 may fit D (5 bases each). Trimming stripped 5 bases from V and 3 bases from J, with 11 bases between. This CDR3 has 14 amino acids. The germline gives CDR1 SGHRS, CDR2 YFSETQ. This chain's CDR3 is CASRRDGHTGELFF. As DNA, the CDR3 is TGCGCCAGCAGACGGGACGGGCACACCGGGGAGCTGTTTTTT.

The chain combines TRBV7-3 with TRBJ2-7; no clear D. V dropped 5 bases and J dropped 5 bases, with 16 bases sitting between them. CDR3 size: 14 residues. The germline gives CDR1 SGHTA, CDR2 FQGTGA. The CDR3: CASSLRPTSDEQYF. DNA for the CDR3: TGTGCCAGCAGCCTTCGGCCCACTTCCGACGAGCAGTACTTC. Full variable domain (outside the CDR3, taken from reference TRBV7-3 and TRBJ2-7): GAGVSQTPSNKVTEKGKYVELRCDPISGHTALYWYRQSLGQGPEFLIYFQGTGAADDSGLPNDRFFAVRPEGSVSTLKIQRTERGDSAVYLCASSLRPTSDEQYFGPGTRLTVT.

As to this clone: The sample contains more than one DNA sequence encoding this CDR3. The V call is TRBV14, the J call TRBJ1-2; D remains ambiguous. In germline, CDR1 is SGHDN, CDR2 FVKESK. Trimming stripped 0 bases from V and 5 bases from J, with 7 bases between. The CDR3 totals 13 residues. CDR3 loop: CASSQDRLYGYTF. CDR3 sequence (DNA): TGTGCCAGCAGCCAAGACAGATTATATGGCTACACCTTC.

The V call is TRBV7-8, the J call TRBJ2-2, with TRBD2 matching 13 bases. Per the germline V gene, CDR1 is SGHVS and CDR2 is FQNEAQ. The V gene end was trimmed by 5 bases and the J gene end by 2 bases; junction bases not matched to a gene: 5. This CDR3 is built from 17 residues. CDR3 nucleotide sequence: TGTGCCAGCAGCCTCCGGACTAGCGGGAGAAACACCGGGGAGCTGTTTTTT. Translated: CASSLRTSGRNTGELFF.

The chain employs TRBV6-5 and TRBJ2-7; 8 bases agree with TRBD1. CDR1 MNHEY and CDR2 SVGAGI come from the germline V gene. The V gene end was trimmed by 0 bases and the J gene end by 2 bases; junction bases not matched to a gene: 3. The CDR3 consists of 15 residues. The CDR3 loop is CASSYSGGQAYEQYF. CDR3 bases: TGTGCCAGCAGTTACTCGGGGGGACAGGCCTACGAGCAGTACTTC.

The chain links TRBV4-2 to TRBJ2-1; D call uncertain. The length of the CDR3 is 13 residues. Germline assignment: CDR1 LGHNA and CDR2 YNFKEQ. With 1 base removed from V and 5 bases from J, the gap between germline ends came to 6 bases. The CDR3 DNA reads TGTGCCAGCAGCCAAGGACTCCACAATGAGCAGTTCTTC. This codes for CASSQGLHNEQFF.

This sequence joins TRBV11-2 and TRBJ2-7; 8 bases agree with TRBD2. Per germline, CDR1 SGHAT and CDR2 FQNNGV. V gave up 7 bases and J gave up 2 bases; unmatched junction bases: 4. The CDR3 runs 13 residues. As DNA, the CDR3 is TGTGCCAGCAAACTAGCGGCCACCTACGAGCAGTACTTC. Its protein product is CASKLAATYEQYF.

This rearrangement joins TRBV28 to TRBJ2-1; TRBD2 agrees at 8 bases. This CDR3 region has 12 residues. The V segment lost 8 bases and the J segment 10 bases; nucleotides outside the gene matches: 7. Germline CDR1 MDHEN, CDR2 SYDVKM. Here the CDR3 reads CASLDLAGEQFF. DNA of the CDR3: TGTGCCAGCTTGGACTTAGCGGGAGAGCAGTTCTTC.

V and J are TRBV7-6 and TRBJ1-1; TRBD1 agrees at 7 bases. J gave up 0 bases and V 9 bases, and 7 bases lay outside the gene matches. The CDR3 has 14 residues. Per germline, CDR1 SGHVS and CDR2 FNYEAQ. This CDR3 reads CARPRQGMNTEAFF. CDR3 nucleotide sequence: TGTGCCAGACCCCGACAGGGAATGAACACTGAAGCTTTCTTT.

The chain combines TRBV28 with TRBJ2-5; TRBD2 agrees at 8 bases. The V segment lost 7 bases and the J segment 1 base; nucleotides outside the gene matches: 20. The CDR3 extends over 19 amino acids. Germline assignment: CDR1 MDHEN and CDR2 SYDVKM. The CDR3 coding sequence is TGTGCCAGCATCTCGCGGCTGTTAAGCGGGAGCGGTCTCCAAGAGACCCAGTACTTC. Translating it yields CASISRLLSGSGLQETQYF. The full variable domain, in which reference TRBV28 and TRBJ2-5 provide the parts outside the CDR3, is DVKVTQSSRYLVKRTGEKVFLECVQDMDHENMFWYRQDPGLGLRLIYFSYDVKMKEKGDIPEGYSVSREKKERFSLILESASTNQTSMYLCASISRLLSGSGLQETQYFGPGTRLLVL.

This clone was found once. The J gene is TRBJ2-5, the V gene TRBV5-7, with 7 bases aligning to TRBD1. TRBV5-7 carries the ORF label, with uncertain function. This CDR3 spans 13 amino acids. J was trimmed by 11 bases and V by 3 bases; bases with no gene match: 10. The CDR3 bases are TGTGCCAGCAGCTCCAATGGACAGGTTGAGCAGTACTTC. Translated, it gives CASSSNGQVEQYF.

The DNA for the CDR3 is TGTGCCAGTAGTATACAGGGGGCCTCCTACGAGCAGTACTTC. It is translated as CASSIQGASYEQYF. The gene calls are TRBV19 and TRBJ2-7; 8 bases align to TRBD1. The CDR3 is 14 amino acids. Germline V gene data show CDR1 as LNHDA and CDR2 as SQIVND (reference sequence). With V trimmed by 2 bases and J by 0 bases, 0 bases remained unmatched.

Concerning this clone itself: Other DNA sequences in the sample encode the same CDR3. This chain connects TRBV27 to TRBJ1-2, with no clear D. The CDR3 is 13 amino acids. V was trimmed by 3 bases and J by 4 bases, leaving 9 bases between them. Germline CDR1 MNHEY, CDR2 SMNVEV (reference sequence). In DNA form, the CDR3 reads TGTGCCAGCAGTTTCCGGGGTTCCTATGGCTACACCTTC. This gives the protein CASSFRGSYGYTF.

The genes are TRBV5-4 and TRBJ1-3; 8 bases fit TRBD1. Looked up from germline, CDR1 is SGHNT and CDR2 is YYREEE (reference sequence). Unmatched junction bases numbered 8, after V lost 4 bases and J lost 8 bases. The CDR3 runs 14 residues. The CDR3 here is CASSPGQGADTIYF. CDR3 bases: TGTGCCAGCAGCCCAGGACAGGGAGCTGACACCATATATTTT.